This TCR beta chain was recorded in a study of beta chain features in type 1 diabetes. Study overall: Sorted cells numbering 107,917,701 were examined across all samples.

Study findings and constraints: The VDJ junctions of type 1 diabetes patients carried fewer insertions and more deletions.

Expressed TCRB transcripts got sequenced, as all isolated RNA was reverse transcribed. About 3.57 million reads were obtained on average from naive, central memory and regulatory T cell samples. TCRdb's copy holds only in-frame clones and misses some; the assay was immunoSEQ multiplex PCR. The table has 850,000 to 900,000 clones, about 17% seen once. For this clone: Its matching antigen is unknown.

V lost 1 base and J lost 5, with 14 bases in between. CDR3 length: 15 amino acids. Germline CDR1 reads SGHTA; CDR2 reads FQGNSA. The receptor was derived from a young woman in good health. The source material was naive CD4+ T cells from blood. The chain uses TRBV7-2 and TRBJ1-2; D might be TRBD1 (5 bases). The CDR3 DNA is TGTGCCAGCAGCTTAGACTGGGGGAGGAATTATGGCTACACCTTC. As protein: CASSLDWGRNYGYTF.